The 2 T cell receptor beta chains below all came from one sample that was sequenced in a study of blood T cells in healthy people across ages. A second PCR, run for 7 to 11 cycles, used a sample-barcoded 5' primer plus a J-beta primer mix. TCRdb reprocessed the 5' RACE reads with MiXCR, giving one entry per CDR3 protein. The data show about 760,000 distinct CDR3 sequences, with roughly three fifths seen just once and under 30% held by the top ten. The sequenced material came from blood. Source of these receptors: a man in his forties in good health.

Turning to this clonotype: The germline gene is not matched at one end of the junction; a read error may be the cause. The chain uses TRBV6-1 and TRBJ1-6, with D perhaps TRBD1 (5 bases). Germline values: CDR1 MNHNS, CDR2 SASEGT. This CDR3 is 18 amino acids long. CDR3 sequence (DNA): TGTGCCAGCAGTGAAAGTGGTCTGGGGGTGGGCCATAATCCACCCCTCCACTTT. The encoded protein is CASSESGLGVGHNPPLHF.

The chain employs TRBV4-3 and TRBJ2-6, with TRBD1 identical over 9 bases. Looked up from germline, CDR1 is LGHNA and CDR2 is YSLEER. This CDR3 region has 21 residues. Germline trimming cut 1 base from V and 1 base from J; bases unmatched to any gene: 14. The CDR3 protein is CASSQVPIFDRGSSGANVLTF. The CDR3 region has the DNA TGCGCCAGCAGCCAAGTCCCAATTTTTGACAGGGGGTCTTCTGGGGCCAACGTCCTGACTTTC.